This note documents a single T cell receptor beta chain sequence. Its antigen is currently not known. No much larger clone is present one base from it, and per-base qualities are unavailable. Different DNA sequences within this sample yield the same CDR3. TCR CDR3 regions were amplified from genomic DNA by multiplex PCR using the deep immunoSEQ assay. Extracted genomic DNA from each cell subset was distributed evenly across all wells of several immunoSEQ 96-well plates, and each plate was treated as a replicate. For sorted subsets, each replicate PCR was loaded with roughly 0.2 ug genomic DNA, equivalent to 30,000 or so T cell genomes. Purified libraries were quantified with a Qubit 3.0 fluorometer, sized on a Bioanalyzer 2100, and re-quantified with the KAPA Library Quantification kit. Every immunoSEQ 96-well plate was sequenced on a separate single-read 150-cycle Illumina NextSeq 550 flow cell. As for how the authors treated the data: Because only junctional sequences without quality scores were contained in the immunoSEQ output, filtering matching that applied to full-length reads could not be performed. To assign V/J genes and CDR3, sequences were annotated against IMGT germline references using PyIR, a Python wrapper for IgBLAST v1.9. Reads with weak V/J assignments (E-value above 1e-6), missing CDR3, stop codons, out-of-frame junctions, or ambiguous translated residues were removed. A V3J clonotype was defined by an identical inferred V gene, J gene, and CDR3 amino acid sequence. Percentage overlap between repertoires was calculated by dividing the number of shared unique clonotypes by the size of the smaller repertoire. Richness of each repertoire was evaluated using RTK rarefaction, the Chao1 estimator, and Recon v2.1 estimates of unobserved clonotypes. Generation probabilities were computed with OLGA for all TCRbeta clonotypes obtained by the gDNA method from four donors. Sourced from immuneACCESS, this table was stored by TCRdb with only in-frame sequences that have V and J called. A share of the clones is absent; for the studies checked, an unresolved V gene accounts for under half, and the remainder has no known explanation. V and J calls and clone size follow that table, whereas D and trimming were derived from the DNA. The sample table lists around 2.3 million clones, roughly 95% of them with a count of one. Around 0.13% of the sample goes to the ten largest clones.

This sample was taken from a study of shared clonotypes between healthy human individuals (dated by TCRdb to the early 2020s). Background for the entire study: The cohort included three men and a couple of women between 18 and 49 years of age. Each donor's leukapheresis produced roughly between roughly 0.85 and 9.5 billion PBMCs. To increase sequencing depth and limit assay-specific biases, different laboratories used diverse techniques to prepare libraries and sequence TCR repertoires. For each donor, three plates each were used for CD4 naive and CD4 memory, two plates were used for CD8 naive, and one plate was used for CD8 memory. To estimate repertoire size and how much clonotypes are shared between individuals, the study performed deep sequencing of blood TCR repertoires from a handful of healthy adults. General findings and caveats noted by the study authors: Larger estimated clonotype richness was generally found for naive subsets than for memory subsets. Based on pairwise subsampling, the degree of clonotype sharing among donors was expected to be affected by sequencing depth. Sampling was restricted to blood, and TCR repertoires in tissues likely differ from the TCR repertoires found in blood. Across a handful of donors, roughly 5% of naive CD4, roughly 3.4% of naive CD8, 2% to 2.5% of memory CD4, and about 0.4% of memory CD8 clonotypes were shared. Higher generation probabilities were observed for clonotypes shared by all four sorted-subset donors than for non-shared clonotypes. The genetic and exposure-history diversity represented was limited by the small number of donors. Rarefaction of sorted-subset datasets indicated incomplete sequencing despite the large sequencing depth.

As encoded in the germline V gene, CDR1 is SGHRS while CDR2 is YFSETQ. Trimming accounts for 2 bases at V and 1 base at J, while the number of junction bases matched to no gene is 0. The CDR3 runs 15 amino acids, cysteine and phenylalanine included. Of the read, only the CDR3 DNA is kept; its 45 bases are in frame from base 1. The donors were healthy, HIV-negative adults with no recently reported acute infections or vaccinations. Every donor was a Caucasian adult living in Nashville, Tennessee, USA. CD4+ T cells were enriched by magnetic negative selection; naive cells were then positively selected on CD45RA, and the negative fraction formed the memory subset. Blood was obtained by leukapheresis, after which PBMCs were separated by Ficoll-Histopaque density gradient centrifugation and cryopreserved in liquid nitrogen vapor phase. Purity and quantity of every magnetically sorted T cell population were checked by analytical flow cytometry. From each sorted fraction, genomic DNA was isolated and quantified by UV absorbance on a Nanodrop 2000c.

The chain joins TRBV5-1 to TRBJ2-3; TRBD2 agrees with 11 junctional bases. The receptor was isolated from a man aged 18-30 years in good health. The sequenced material came from naive CD4+ T cells sorted from blood. The sample's cell subset or site label, in plain terms: CD45RA+ positively selected. The CDR3 protein: CASSFSGGGTDTQYF. The sequenced DNA is TGCGCCAGCAGCTTTAGCGGGGGGGGCACAGATACGCAGTATTTT.